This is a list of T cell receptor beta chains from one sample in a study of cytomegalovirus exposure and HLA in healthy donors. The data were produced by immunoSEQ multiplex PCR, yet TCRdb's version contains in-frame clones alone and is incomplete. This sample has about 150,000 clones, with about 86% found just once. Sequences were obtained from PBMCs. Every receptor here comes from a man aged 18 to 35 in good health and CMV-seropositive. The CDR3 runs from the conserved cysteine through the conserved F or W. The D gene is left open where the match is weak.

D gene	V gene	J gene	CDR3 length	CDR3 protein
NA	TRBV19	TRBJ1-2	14	CASSMGDAHYGYTF
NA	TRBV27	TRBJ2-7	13	CASRTGGGGEQYF
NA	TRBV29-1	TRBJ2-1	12	CSVRDRRGEQFF
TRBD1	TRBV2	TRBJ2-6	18	CASQPDRGRPSGANVLTF
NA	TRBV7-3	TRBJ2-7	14	CASSLSGGSYEQYF
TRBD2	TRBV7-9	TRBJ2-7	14	CASSRAAGGYEQYF
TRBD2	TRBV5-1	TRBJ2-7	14	CASSLSRGAYEQYF
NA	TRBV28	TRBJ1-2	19	CASSLGGRRPPPPGYGYTF
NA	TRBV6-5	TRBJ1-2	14	CASSYSEAGYGYTF
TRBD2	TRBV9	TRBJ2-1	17	CASSVVASGGSYNEQFF
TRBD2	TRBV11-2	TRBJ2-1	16	CASSSGLAGGPGEQFF
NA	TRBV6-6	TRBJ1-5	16	CASSPDPPRGNQPQHF
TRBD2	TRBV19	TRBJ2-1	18	CASSILAGGRSSYNEQFF
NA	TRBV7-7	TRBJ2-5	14	CASSSRGSQETQYF
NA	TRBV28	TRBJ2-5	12	CASLGAQETQYF
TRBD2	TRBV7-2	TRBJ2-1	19	CASSLPLHGREGAYNEQFF
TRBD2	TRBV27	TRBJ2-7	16	CASSLSVSGRVHEQYF
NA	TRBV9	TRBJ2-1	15	CASSSPGLSSNEQFF
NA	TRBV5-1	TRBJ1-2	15	CASSSGDRPHYGYTF
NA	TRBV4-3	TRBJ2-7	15	CASSQGGAGDYEQYF
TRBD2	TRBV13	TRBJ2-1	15	CASSTTSGGYNEQFF
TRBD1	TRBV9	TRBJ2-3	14	CASSVDRGTDTQYF